A selection of T cell receptor beta chains follows, all from one sample in a study of cytomegalovirus exposure and HLA in healthy donors. Sequencing used immunoSEQ multiplex PCR; TCRdb keeps in-frame clones, though not all of them. The sample contains over 150,000 clones, under 80% of which appear only once. Sequencing input: PBMCs. Source of these receptors: a man in his thirties or forties in good health and CMV-seronegative. Both conserved end residues are part of each CDR3. D genes are given only for firm matches. Rows may omit the clone size; those that give it use once, few, many or a size class.

V: TRBV9
J: TRBJ2-5
size: once
D: .
DNA: TGTGCCAGCAGCGAACAGGGACAAGAGACCCAGTACTTC
CDR3: CASSEQGQETQYF

V: TRBV14
J: TRBJ2-1
size: few
D: TRBD2
DNA: TGTGCCAGCAGCCAAGTCTACGGGGGGTACTACAATGAGCAGTTCTTC
CDR3: CASSQVYGGYYNEQFF

V: TRBV5-6
J: TRBJ2-2
size: .
D: .
DNA: TGTGCCAGCAGCTTGGGGCAGGTCACCGGGGAGCTGTTTTTT
CDR3: CASSLGQVTGELFF

V: TRBV7-9
J: TRBJ1-5
size: .
D: .
DNA: TGTGCCAGCAGCTTAGGTCACGGTAGCAATCAGCCCCAGCATTTT
CDR3: CASSLGHGSNQPQHF

V: TRBV7-8
J: TRBJ1-1
size: .
D: TRBD1
DNA: TGTGCCAGCAGCTATGGGACAGGGAATGAAGCTTTCTTT
CDR3: CASSYGTGNEAFF

V: TRBV6-5
J: TRBJ2-7
size: .
D: .
DNA: TGTGCCAGCAGTCTAACTACGACAGGCTACGAGCAGTACTTC
CDR3: CASSLTTTGYEQYF

V: TRBV2
J: TRBJ2-2
size: .
D: .
DNA: TGTGCCAGCAATGGTCAGGGCGGGGAGCTGTTTTTT
CDR3: CASNGQGGELFF

V: TRBV19
J: TRBJ1-2
size: few
D: TRBD1
DNA: TGTGCCAGTAGTCCACGGACAGGGAAGCCTTATGGCTACCCCTTC
CDR3: CASSPRTGKPYGYPF

V: TRBV5-1
J: TRBJ1-3
size: once
D: TRBD1
DNA: TGCGCCAGCAGCTTGGGTCCAGGGGGCCAGGGAAACACCATATATTTT
CDR3: CASSLGPGGQGNTIYF

V: TRBV10-3
J: TRBJ1-1
size: .
D: .
DNA: TGTGCCATCAGTGAGTCGAGCCAATTGAACACTGAAGCTTTCTTT
CDR3: CAISESSQLNTEAFF

V: TRBV28
J: TRBJ2-5
size: .
D: .
DNA: TGTGCCAGCATGGTACAGAGGGAAGAGACCCAGTACTTC
CDR3: CASMVQREETQYF

V: TRBV4-2
J: TRBJ1-3
size: .
D: .
DNA: TGTGCCAGCAGCCAAGATCATGGCGGCCCCTCTGGAAACACCATATATTTT
CDR3: CASSQDHGGPSGNTIYF

V: TRBV5-6
J: TRBJ2-1
size: once
D: .
DNA: TGTGCCAGCAGCTTGGTCCAGACAAGCTACAATGAGCAGTTCTTC
CDR3: CASSLVQTSYNEQFF

V: TRBV10-3
J: TRBJ2-3
size: .
D: .
DNA: TGTGCCATCAGTCGCAGAACTAGGGCAGATACGCAGTATTTT
CDR3: CAISRRTRADTQYF

V: TRBV28
J: TRBJ1-1
size: .
D: .
DNA: TGTGCCAGCAGGACAGCGAGCAACACTGAAGCTTTCTTT
CDR3: CASRTASNTEAFF

V: TRBV5-6
J: TRBJ2-7
size: .
D: .
DNA: TGTGCCAGCAGCCTAACACGACAGTTACCCTACGAGCAGTACTTC
CDR3: CASSLTRQLPYEQYF

V: TRBV27
J: TRBJ2-1
size: .
D: TRBD1
DNA: TGTGCCAGTCGGACAGGGAACTACAATGAGCAGTTCTTC
CDR3: CASRTGNYNEQFF

V: TRBV5-1
J: TRBJ2-6
size: .
D: .
DNA: TGCGCCAGCAGCGTACAGGGCCCTTTCTCTGGGGCCAACGTCCTGACTTTC
CDR3: CASSVQGPFSGANVLTF

V: TRBV28
J: TRBJ1-2
size: .
D: .
DNA: TGTGCCAGCAGGCCCCCCGGAGTAACGGGTGACTATGGCTACACCTTC
CDR3: CASRPPGVTGDYGYTF

V: TRBV28
J: TRBJ1-2
size: .
D: TRBD1
DNA: TGTGCCAGCAGACTTCAGGGGGCAATCAGTGGCTACACCTTC
CDR3: CASRLQGAISGYTF

V: TRBV5-1
J: TRBJ2-5
size: .
D: TRBD1
DNA: TGCGCCAGCAGCAGCGGGACAGGGTGGGGAGAGACCCAGTACTTC
CDR3: CASSSGTGWGETQYF

V: TRBV29-1
J: TRBJ1-2
size: .
D: .
DNA: TGCAGCGGACGGAAAGGGAGCAGGGGTTGGTATGGCTACACCTTC
CDR3: CSGRKGSRGWYGYTF

V: TRBV2
J: TRBJ2-1
size: .
D: TRBD2
DNA: TGTGCCAGCAGTGCTGAGACTAGCGGGGGGGTCAATGAGCAGTTCTTC
CDR3: CASSAETSGGVNEQFF

V: TRBV6-1
J: TRBJ1-1
size: .
D: .
DNA: TGTGCCAGCAGAGAAGACGGGAACACTGAAGCTTTCTTT
CDR3: CASREDGNTEAFF

V: TRBV7-2
J: TRBJ2-3
size: .
D: .
DNA: TGTGCCAGCAGGCGCGGAGCGGCTAGCACAGATACGCAGTATTTT
CDR3: CASRRGAASTDTQYF

V: TRBV6-1
J: TRBJ2-3
size: .
D: .
DNA: TGTGCCAGCAGTGAAGAGGGAGGACTGCAGCAGTATTTT
CDR3: CASSEEGGLQQYF

V: TRBV27
J: TRBJ1-6
size: .
D: .
DNA: TGTGCCAGCAGTTTAAATAAGGAGAGAACCCTCCACTTT
CDR3: CASSLNKERTLHF

V: TRBV20-1
J: TRBJ2-1
size: .
D: .
DNA: TGTGGACTTAACTACAATGAGCAGTTCTTC
CDR3: CGLNYNEQFF

V: TRBV7-2
J: TRBJ2-3
size: .
D: .
DNA: TGTGCCAGCAGCCCGACACTTAGCACAGATACGCAGTATTTT
CDR3: CASSPTLSTDTQYF

V: TRBV30
J: TRBJ2-5
size: .
D: .
DNA: TGTGCCTGGGGGCGGGGAAAGACCCAGTACTTC
CDR3: CAWGRGKTQYF

V: TRBV2
J: TRBJ1-4
size: .
D: .
DNA: TGTGCCAGCAGTGACAGGGGAAGAAGTGAAAAACTGTTTTTT
CDR3: CASSDRGRSEKLFF

V: TRBV5-1
J: TRBJ1-1
size: .
D: .
DNA: TGCGCCAGCAGCTTGGAGGGGGGGCGGGAGACTGAAGCTTTCTTT
CDR3: CASSLEGGRETEAFF

V: TRBV5-1
J: TRBJ2-3
size: .
D: .
DNA: TGCGCCAGCAGCTTGTGGTCCGCAGGGGCGGTAGCAGATACGCAGTATTTT
CDR3: CASSLWSAGAVADTQYF

V: TRBV7-9
J: TRBJ2-2
size: .
D: TRBD1
DNA: TGTGCCAGCAGCTTATCCCACAGGGGGCGGACCGGGGAGCTGTTTTTT
CDR3: CASSLSHRGRTGELFF

V: TRBV7-2
J: TRBJ2-5
size: .
D: TRBD2
DNA: TGTGCCAGCAGCTCGCTGGGACTAGCGGGGGGCGGGCAAGAGACCCAGTACTTC
CDR3: CASSSLGLAGGGQETQYF

V: TRBV2
J: TRBJ1-2
size: .
D: TRBD1
DNA: TGTGCCAGCAACCGACAGGGCTGGGACTATGGCTACACCTTC
CDR3: CASNRQGWDYGYTF

V: TRBV9
J: TRBJ2-5
size: once
D: TRBD2
DNA: TGTGCCAGCAGCACCAGACTAGCCCAAGAGACCCAGTACTTC
CDR3: CASSTRLAQETQYF

V: TRBV19
J: TRBJ2-7
size: .
D: .
DNA: TGTGCCAGTGGGCCTGGGGGCACCTACGAGCAGTACTTC
CDR3: CASGPGGTYEQYF

V: TRBV7-6
J: TRBJ2-2
size: few
D: .
DNA: TGTGCCAGCAGCAGCCTTCTAGCCGGGGAGCTGTTTTTT
CDR3: CASSSLLAGELFF

V: TRBV7-2
J: TRBJ2-3
size: .
D: TRBD2
DNA: TGTGCCAGCAGCTTAGCGATTCTAGCGGGCACAGATACGCAGTATTTT
CDR3: CASSLAILAGTDTQYF

V: TRBV2
J: TRBJ2-6
size: .
D: .
DNA: TGTGCCAGCAGACAGGGATTCTCTGGGGCCAACGTCCTGACTTTC
CDR3: CASRQGFSGANVLTF

V: TRBV4-2
J: TRBJ1-4
size: .
D: TRBD1
DNA: TGTGCCAGCAAACAGGGGAGTCAGGAAAAACTGTTTTTT
CDR3: CASKQGSQEKLFF

V: TRBV28
J: TRBJ1-6
size: .
D: .
DNA: TGTGCCAGCAGTTTAGGAGGGGTAAGAAATTCACCCCTCCACTTT
CDR3: CASSLGGVRNSPLHF

V: TRBV7-9
J: TRBJ2-5
size: .
D: TRBD1
DNA: TGTGCCAGCAGCTTAGACAGGGGGGAAACCCAGTACTTC
CDR3: CASSLDRGETQYF

V: TRBV4-1
J: TRBJ2-2
size: once
D: .
DNA: TGCGCCAGCAGCCTCCGGGACTTAAACACCGGGGAGCTGTTTTTT
CDR3: CASSLRDLNTGELFF

V: TRBV7-2
J: TRBJ2-1
size: .
D: TRBD1
DNA: TGTGCCAGCAGCTTAGCAGGGGGCGCCTACAATGAGCAGTTCTTC
CDR3: CASSLAGGAYNEQFF

V: TRBV2
J: TRBJ1-1
size: .
D: .
DNA: TGTGCCAGCAGCCTGGGAGGGCAGAACACTGAAGCTTTCTTT
CDR3: CASSLGGQNTEAFF

V: TRBV5-1
J: TRBJ2-7
size: once
D: TRBD1
DNA: TGCGCCAGCAGCTTACACAGGGGGGAGTCCTACGAGCAGTACTTC
CDR3: CASSLHRGESYEQYF

V: TRBV19
J: TRBJ2-3
size: .
D: TRBD2
DNA: TGTGCCAGTACACCCGCCGGGGGGGATACGCAGTATTTT
CDR3: CASTPAGGDTQYF

V: TRBV18
J: TRBJ1-1
size: .
D: .
DNA: TGTGCCAGCTCACCACCCCCCGGGGCTGAAGCTTTCTTT
CDR3: CASSPPPGAEAFF

V: TRBV7-8
J: TRBJ1-1
size: many
D: TRBD1
DNA: TGTGCCAGCAGCTTTGACAGGGCCACTGAAGCTTTCTTT
CDR3: CASSFDRATEAFF

V: TRBV7-2
J: TRBJ2-3
size: .
D: TRBD2
DNA: TGTGCCAGCAGCTCCTTAGCGGGGGGGCCTGATACGCAGTATTTT
CDR3: CASSSLAGGPDTQYF

V: TRBV12-5
J: TRBJ1-1
size: .
D: TRBD1
DNA: TGTGCTAGTGGTTTCCTCGGACAGGATAACACTGAAGCTTTCTTT
CDR3: CASGFLGQDNTEAFF

V: TRBV29-1
J: TRBJ2-5
size: .
D: .
DNA: TGCAGCGCTCGGGAGACGGAGACCCAGTACTTC
CDR3: CSARETETQYF

V: TRBV4-3
J: TRBJ2-3
size: .
D: TRBD2
DNA: TGCGCCAGCAGCCCCGGGGGGGGAGATACGCAGTATTTT
CDR3: CASSPGGGDTQYF

V: TRBV6-1
J: TRBJ1-4
size: .
D: .
DNA: TGTGCCAGCAGCGAACCCTACAGGGCGACTAATGAAAAACTGTTTTTT
CDR3: CASSEPYRATNEKLFF

V: TRBV7-6
J: TRBJ2-5
size: .
D: .
DNA: TGTGCCAGCAGCGACCGGGGAGTGTTAGAGACCCAGTACTTC
CDR3: CASSDRGVLETQYF

V: TRBV7-8
J: TRBJ1-3
size: once
D: .
DNA: TGTGCCAGCAGCTTACAGGGGACGGGAAACACCATATATTTT
CDR3: CASSLQGTGNTIYF